What follows are 29 T cell receptor beta chains derived from one specimen sequenced in a study of response to subunit inactivated influenza vaccine. TCRdb recomputed calls from the RT-PCR reads with MiXCR, one row per CDR3 protein. The sample consists of hundreds of thousands of distinct CDR3 sequences, around 20% of them appearing once. This sample comprised PBMCs from blood, obtained about 5 days after vaccination. The receptor source for this set is a man aged 45-65 years who received an inactivated influenza vaccine.

This clonotype occurred a few times. This chain links TRBV6-2 or TRBV6-3 with TRBJ2-5; D remains ambiguous. CDR3 length: 14 residues. V gave up 2 bases and J gave up 5 bases, with 12 bases separating them. Germline V CDR1 and CDR2: MNHEY, SVGEGT. CDR3 in amino acids: CASSYLSEGETQYF. The CDR3 nucleotides are TGTGCCAGCAGTTACCTATCCGAAGGGGAGACCCAGTACTTC.

This clonotype was seen more than once but under ten times. This chain connects TRBV28 to TRBJ2-7; D gene ambiguous. The CDR3 has 14 amino acids. V lost 1 base and J 2 bases, leaving 9 bases between the germline ends. CDR1 and CDR2 from the germline V gene are MDHEN and SYDVKM. The CDR3 loop is CASSLFWTAYEQYF. The CDR3 DNA sequence: TGTGCCAGCAGTTTATTTTGGACCGCCTACGAGCAGTACTTC.

This sequence joins TRBV7-2 and TRBJ2-4; a weak D match, TRBD1 (8 bases). V lost 3 bases and J 9 bases, leaving 15 bases between the germline ends. The CDR3 is made up of 14 amino acids. CDR1 is SGHTA and CDR2 is FQGNSA in the germline V gene. The CDR3: CASSFKTGEGIQYF. The CDR3 DNA reads TGTGCCAGCAGCTTCAAGACAGGGGAGGGCATTCAGTACTTC.

V usage is TRBV29-1 and J usage is TRBJ1-4, with D possibly being TRBD1 (5 bases). The CDR3 has 12 residues. The V end lost 2 bases, the J end lost 12 bases, and 13 bases lay between the germline ends. CDR1 is SQVTM and CDR2 is ANQGSEA in the germline V gene. The CDR3 DNA is TGCAGCGTTGAAAGAGGAACCAGGGAACTGTTTTTT. This gives the protein CSVERGTRELFF.

This clonotype appeared a few times. The V and J genes are TRBV5-1 and TRBJ1-1; no clear D gene. The CDR3 extends over 13 amino acids. Germline CDR1 SGHRS, CDR2 YFSETQ. Deletions cut 1 base from V and 6 bases from J, with 10 bases between. For the CDR3, the DNA is TGCGCCAGCAGCTTGTCTCGTACCTCTGAAGCTTTCTTT. As protein: CASSLSRTSEAFF.

The rearrangement links TRBV2 to TRBJ1-6; D may be TRBD1 (6 bases). The CDR3 runs to 14 residues. V shed 6 bases and J shed 6 bases, with 12 bases lying between them. The germline V gene encodes CDR1 SNHLY and CDR2 FYNNEI. The CDR3 DNA follows: TGTGCCAGCAGAAAGACAGGTTTTAATTCACCCCTCCACTTT. This sequence encodes CASRKTGFNSPLHF.

This chain links TRBV11-2 with TRBJ2-7; the match to TRBD1 covers 8 bases. Germline-derived CDR1 and CDR2 are SGHAT and FQNNGV. J gave up 0 bases and V 5 bases, and 15 bases lay outside the gene matches. This CDR3 spans 18 amino acids. The CDR3 is CASSLAPGQALTSYEQYF. For the CDR3, the DNA is TGTGCCAGCAGCCTCGCCCCGGGACAGGCCCTCACCTCCTACGAGCAGTACTTC.

The genes are TRBV6-5 and TRBJ2-1; 9 nucleotides align to TRBD2. CDR3 length: 17 amino acids. Germline CDR1 reads MNHEY; CDR2 reads SVGAGI. The V segment lost 2 bases and the J segment 4 bases; nucleotides outside the gene matches: 9. CDR3 coding DNA: TGTGCCAGCAGTTACCGTGTCCTAGCGGGGAAATACAATGAGCAGTTCTTC. It specifies CASSYRVLAGKYNEQFF.

DNA of the CDR3: TGTGCCGGGTTGGACAGGGTCTCTGGAAACACCATATATTTT. Amino acids: CAGLDRVSGNTIYF. The chain employs TRBV12-3 or TRBV12-4 and TRBJ1-3; 8 nucleotides align to TRBD1. The V segment lost 11 bases and the J segment 0 bases; nucleotides outside the gene matches: 6. CDR3 size: 14 residues.

Only one count was recorded for this clonotype. This chain connects TRBV5-1 to TRBJ2-1; 9 nucleotides align to TRBD1. The CDR3 is made up of 20 amino acids. V was pared by 4 bases and J by 0 bases, with 17 bases of the junction left unmatched. Germline V lookup: CDR1 SGHRS, CDR2 YFSETQ. CDR3 sequence reads: CASSLEGTGFWTSSYNEQFF. In DNA form, the CDR3 reads TGCGCCAGCAGCCTGGAGGGGACAGGGTTCTGGACCAGCTCCTACAATGAGCAGTTCTTC.

The rearrangement uses TRBV18 and TRBJ1-5; D remains unclear. The germline gives CDR1 KGHSH, CDR2 LQKENI. The V gene lost 4 bases and the J gene lost 3 bases, with 13 bases spanning the gap. There are 15 residues in the CDR3. CDR3 in amino acids: CASSQRRPTNQPQHF. In DNA, the CDR3 is TGTGCCAGCTCACAGAGGCGTCCCACCAATCAGCCCCAGCATTTT.

This chain links TRBV4-3 with TRBJ2-7, with 7 nucleotides matching TRBD2. Germline loops: CDR1 LGHNA, CDR2 YSLEER. The CDR3 loop spans 15 amino acids. The trim removed 3 bases at V and 6 bases at J, leaving 11 bases unmatched. The CDR3 sequence: CASSQGVGRAGEQYF. CDR3 DNA sequence: TGCGCCAGCAGCCAGGGCGTGGGGAGGGCCGGCGAGCAGTACTTC.

This clonotype was observed a handful of times. In DNA, the CDR3 is TGCAGTGCTCCGGGACAGGGGTTCACAGATACGCAGTATTTT. Protein sequence: CSAPGQGFTDTQYF. The rearrangement uses TRBV20-1 and TRBJ2-3; 10 nucleotides line up with TRBD1. The CDR3 sequence is 14 residues long. CDR1 is DFQATT and CDR2 is SNEGSKA in the germline V gene (reference sequence). Trimming cost V 5 bases and J 2 bases; bases outside gene matches: 4.

About this clonotype: A much larger clone sits a single nucleotide away, making a read error possible. This rearrangement joins TRBV7-9 to TRBJ1-1; the D gene is possibly TRBD1 (6 bases). The germline V gene has CDR1 SEHNR and CDR2 FQNEAQ (reference sequence). There are 14 residues in the CDR3. Deletions cut 1 base from V and 3 bases from J, with 9 bases between. CDR3 loop: CASSLEAGDTEAFF. For the CDR3, the DNA is TGTGCCAGCAGCTTAGAGGCAGGGGACACTGAAGCTTTCTTT.

A few counts support this clonotype. The chain combines TRBV5-1 with TRBJ1-1; no definite D call. This CDR3 is 16 amino acids long. V lost 0 bases, J lost 0 bases, and 12 bases lay in between. Per germline, CDR1 SGHRS and CDR2 YFSETQ. CDR3 DNA sequence: TGCGCCAGCAGCTTGGCCTGGTCGGGGATGAACACTGAAGCTTTCTTT. Translation: CASSLAWSGMNTEAFF. The full variable domain, in which reference TRBV5-1 and TRBJ1-1 provide the parts outside the CDR3, is KAGVTQTPRYLIKTRGQQVTLSCSPISGHRSVSWYQQTPGQGLQFLFEYFSETQRNKGNFPGRFSGRQFSNSRSEMNVSTLELGDSALYLCASSLAWSGMNTEAFFGQGTRLTVV.

The chain joins TRBV7-9 to TRBJ1-1; D gene unclear. The germline V gene encodes CDR1 SEHNR and CDR2 FQNEAQ (reference sequence). V lost 4 bases and J 7 bases, leaving 16 bases between the germline ends. The CDR3 runs 14 residues. CDR3 sequence: CASSSLVGLDEAFF. The CDR3 region has the DNA TGTGCCAGCAGCTCACTCGTTGGCCTGGATGAAGCTTTCTTT.

This clonotype came up a few times. V gene TRBV7-9 combines with J gene TRBJ1-2; 7 bases align to TRBD1. The CDR3 is 16 amino acids. V lost 5 bases to trimming and J lost 1 base; unmatched junction nucleotides: 10. Germline V gene lookup returns CDR1 SEHNR and CDR2 FQNEAQ (reference sequence). The CDR3 DNA sequence: TGTGCCAGCAGCCTAGGACAGGCCCAAGATAACTATGGCTACACCTTC. This codes for CASSLGQAQDNYGYTF.

This clonotype was seen only a few times. DNA for the CDR3: TGTGCCAGCAGGTCGACAGGACACAATGAGCAGTTCTTC. Translated, it gives CASRSTGHNEQFF. The chain recombines TRBV7-9 with TRBJ2-1; the D gene is possibly TRBD1 (6 bases). The V gene's germline CDR1 is SEHNR and CDR2 FQNEAQ (reference sequence). Trimming cost V 6 bases and J 5 bases, with 11 bases left between them. The CDR3 is 13 residues long. Supplemented by reference TRBV7-9 and TRBJ2-1, the full variable domain reads DTGVSQNPRHKITKRGQNVTFRCDPISEHNRLYWYRQTLGQGPEFLTYFQNEAQLEKSRLLSDRFSAERPKGSFSTLEIQRTEQGDSAMYLCASRSTGHNEQFFGPGTRLTVL.

The chain has TRBV29-1 and TRBJ2-7, with D possibly matching TRBD1 (6 bases). Per the germline V gene, CDR1 is SQVTM and CDR2 is ANQGSEA. V dropped 0 bases and J dropped 0 bases, with 15 bases sitting between them. The CDR3 extends over 16 amino acids. Here the CDR3 DNA reads TGCAGCGTTGAAGACCGATACAGGGCCGACTCCTACGAGCAGTACTTC. It translates to CSVEDRYRADSYEQYF.

The sample holds many counts of this clonotype. The gene calls are TRBV5-6 and TRBJ2-7; TRBD1 matches 10 bases. The V and J ends lost 2 bases and 2 bases, in that order; junction bases with no gene match: 1. There are 14 residues in the CDR3. Germline V gene lookup returns CDR1 SGHDT and CDR2 YYEEEE. Written as DNA, the CDR3 is TGTGCCAGCAGCTTAGGGACAGGGGCCTACGAGCAGTACTTC. Translation: CASSLGTGAYEQYF.

This clonotype was seen only a few times. This sequence joins TRBV12-5 and TRBJ2-1, with D possibly matching TRBD1 (5 bases). This CDR3 has 13 amino acids. Germline V CDR1 and CDR2: LGHNT, FRNRAP. V dropped 7 bases and J dropped 9 bases, with 16 bases sitting between them. The DNA of the CDR3 is TGTGCTAGTGCCCACCTCAGGGTCGGTGAGCAGTTCTTC. Translated, it gives CASAHLRVGEQFF.

This chain connects TRBV25-1 to TRBJ2-1; D not resolved. V lost 7 bases to trimming and J lost 7 bases, with 17 bases between them. This CDR3 is 14 amino acids long. CDR1 and CDR2 (germline): MGHDK, SYGVNS. The CDR3 reads CASKVVANGNEQFF. The CDR3 DNA sequence: TGTGCCAGCAAGGTCGTGGCGAATGGGAATGAGCAGTTCTTC.

This clonotype has more than one count but fewer than ten. The chain has TRBV7-8 and TRBJ2-2, with D unclear. Trimming took off 5 bases at V and 7 bases at J, with 8 bases between the two ends. CDR3 length equals 12 residues. CDR1 and CDR2 (germline): SGHVS, FQNEAQ. DNA of the CDR3: TGTGCCAGCAGCCCACTCATCGGGGAGCTGTTTTTT. It yields the protein CASSPLIGELFF.

The chain has TRBV12-3 or TRBV12-4 and TRBJ2-2; TRBD2 might be the D (5 bases). Trimming cost V 6 bases and J 7 bases, with 21 bases left between them. The CDR3 spans 16 residues. CDR3: CASSRRRLADGGELFF. CDR3 in DNA: TGTGCCAGCAGCCGGCGGAGGCTGGCGGACGGCGGGGAGCTGTTTTTT.

V is TRBV5-5 and J is TRBJ2-3, with 7 bases lining up with TRBD1. The CDR3 runs to 16 residues. The V and J ends lost 4 bases and 5 bases, in that order; junction bases with no gene match: 13. The germline V gene has CDR1 SGHKS and CDR2 YYEKEE (reference sequence). DNA for the CDR3: TGTGCCAGCAGCGCCGTCTACAGGGGCTATGGAGATACGCAGTATTTT. This gives the protein CASSAVYRGYGDTQYF.

This clonotype was picked up a small number of times. The gene calls are TRBV28 and TRBJ1-4, with D possibly TRBD1 on 6 matching bases. The CDR3 sequence is 16 residues long. Germline V gene sequence: CDR1 MDHEN, CDR2 SYDVKM. Trimming shortened V by 5 bases and J by 3 bases, and 16 bases separated the two germline ends. The CDR3 loop is CASSTNRDAANEKLFF. CDR3 in DNA: TGTGCCAGCAGTACGAACAGGGACGCCGCTAATGAAAAACTGTTTTTT.

This clonotype was counted a few times. Written as DNA, the CDR3 is TGTGCCAGCAGCTTGGTTTCTGAGGCTAGCACAGATACGCAGTATTTT. It is translated as CASSLVSEASTDTQYF. The rearrangement joins TRBV5-6 to TRBJ2-3; D gene uncertain. Trimming left V 0 bases short and J 0 bases short, with 11 bases between. This CDR3 contains 16 residues. The germline CDR1 and CDR2 sequences are SGHDT and YYEEEE.

This clonotype was seen at least ten times. The chain employs TRBV20-1 and TRBJ2-1; 9 bases fit TRBD2. Germline V gives CDR1 DFQATT, CDR2 SNEGSKA (reference sequence). With 0 bases clipped from V and 8 bases from J, the junction kept 11 bases outside the gene matches. The CDR3 contains 16 residues. The CDR3 bases are TGCAGTGCTAGAGATTATAGCGGGAGTTCCGCCCATGAGCAGTTCTTC. It is translated as CSARDYSGSSAHEQFF.

This clonotype has a single count. The chain recombines TRBV7-6 with TRBJ1-5; D remains unclear. The CDR3 spans 13 residues. Germline loops: CDR1 SGHVS, CDR2 FNYEAQ. V lost 5 bases to trimming and J lost 6 bases, with 11 bases between them. The CDR3 region has the DNA TGTGCCAGCAGCCCTCAGACCGGTCAGCCCCAGCATTTT. Its protein product is CASSPQTGQPQHF.